The 24 T cell receptor beta chains reported below all come from one sample, sequenced in a study of technical replicates of blood from a handful of donors. Sequenced by immunoSEQ multiplex PCR; TCRdb stores in-frame clones only, minus some. The sample carries more than 80,000 clones, around 93% recorded once. The sequenced material came from T cells isolated from PBMCs. These receptors all stem from a human donor in good health.

V usage is TRBV29-1 and J usage is TRBJ2-2; 8 positions match TRBD2. Germline V gives CDR1 SQVTM, CDR2 ANQGSEA. Trimming cost V 0 bases and J 1 base; bases outside gene matches: 1. This CDR3 is built from 15 residues. The CDR3 region has the DNA TGCAGCGTTGAAGAGAGCGGGGGGAACACCGGGGAGCTGTTTTTT. This sequence encodes CSVEESGGNTGELFF.

The chain combines TRBV7-9 with TRBJ2-4; the D gene is possibly TRBD1 (6 bases). The germline V and J ends were trimmed by 1 base and 13 bases, with 17 bases remaining between them. The CDR3 has 14 residues. Germline values: CDR1 SEHNR, CDR2 FQNEAQ (reference sequence). The CDR3 loop reads CASSLGTATKSQYF. CDR3 nucleotide sequence: TGTGCCAGCAGCTTAGGGACAGCTACAAAGTCCCAGTACTTC.

The chain is built from TRBV10-3 and TRBJ2-1; the match to TRBD1 covers 7 bases. This CDR3 comprises 13 residues. V lost 10 bases, J lost 7 bases, and 10 bases stayed unmatched. The germline V gene encodes CDR1 ENHRY and CDR2 SYGVKD. CDR3 in amino acids: CATRQGEVNEQFF. CDR3 sequence (DNA): TGTGCCACCCGACAGGGAGAAGTAAATGAGCAGTTCTTC.

The chain carries TRBV28 and TRBJ2-4, with D possibly TRBD2 on 5 matching bases. This CDR3 spans 14 amino acids. Germline CDR1 is MDHEN and CDR2 is SYDVKM. Trimming removed 2 bases at V and 5 bases at J, with 10 bases between. Here the CDR3 reads CASSLIGGQNIQYF. DNA of the CDR3: TGTGCCAGCAGTTTAATCGGCGGGCAAAACATTCAGTACTTC.

This chain links TRBV19 with TRBJ2-2, with a possible D match to TRBD2 (6 bases). The CDR3 sequence is 19 residues long. V gave up 2 bases and J gave up 1 base, with 20 bases separating them. CDR1 and CDR2 from the germline V gene are LNHDA and SQIVND (reference sequence). The CDR3 bases are TGTGCCAGTAGTATACGGGCGGGACTCCTCCTTATGAACACCGGGGAGCTGTTTTTT. It encodes CASSIRAGLLLMNTGELFF. Complete variable domain (other parts from reference TRBV19 and TRBJ2-2): DGGITQSPKYLFRKEGQNVTLSCEQNLNHDAMYWYRQDPGQGLRLIYYSQIVNDFQKGDIAEGYSVSREKKESFPLTVTSAQKNPTAFYLCASSIRAGLLLMNTGELFFGEGSRLTVL.

V gene TRBV19 combines with J gene TRBJ2-7; D ambiguous. The length of the CDR3 is 13 residues. V lost 1 base, J lost 5 bases, and 9 bases lay in between. The germline V gene has CDR1 LNHDA and CDR2 SQIVND (reference sequence). The CDR3 sequence is CASSIGARDEQYF. The CDR3 DNA reads as TGTGCCAGTAGTATAGGGGCCCGAGACGAGCAGTACTTC.

The genes are TRBV5-4 and TRBJ2-5; TRBD1 might be the D (5 bases). This CDR3 spans 15 amino acids. Looked up from germline, CDR1 is SGHNT and CDR2 is YYREEE (reference sequence). V shed 1 base and J shed 3 bases, with 13 bases lying between them. The CDR3, as DNA: TGTGCCAGCAGCTTGCAGGGTTCGAATAAAGAGACCCAGTACTTC. This codes for CASSLQGSNKETQYF.

The chain employs TRBV6-5 and TRBJ1-3; D ambiguous. With 5 bases removed from V and 7 bases from J, the gap between germline ends came to 18 bases. This CDR3 is built from 15 residues. CDR1 and CDR2 (germline): MNHEY, SVGAGI. The CDR3 DNA reads TGTGCCAGCAGTGTTTCTTGGAGGGTGGGCAACACCATATATTTT. Encoded protein: CASSVSWRVGNTIYF.

The rearrangement links TRBV10-1 to TRBJ2-7; tentative D call: TRBD1 (6 bases). This CDR3 has 14 amino acids. V gave up 0 bases and J gave up 5 bases, with 11 bases separating them. The germline CDR1 and CDR2 sequences are WNHNN and SYGVQD (reference sequence). The CDR3 DNA reads as TGCGCCAGCAGTGAGTCAGGGCAGGGGCACGAGCAGTACTTC. It specifies CASSESGQGHEQYF.

The J gene is TRBJ2-5, the V gene TRBV5-4; D may be TRBD1 (6 bases). The ends were cut back, 0 bases at V and 2 bases at J, with 8 bases in the middle. This CDR3 comprises 14 residues. Per germline, CDR1 SGHNT and CDR2 YYREEE (reference sequence). CDR3 amino acids: CASSLEGVQETQYF. The CDR3 DNA follows: TGTGCCAGCAGCTTGGAGGGGGTGCAAGAGACCCAGTACTTC.

The CDR3 here is CASSLESGRYYEQYF. CDR3 in DNA: TGTGCCAGCAGCTTAGAAAGCGGAAGGTATTACGAGCAGTACTTC. The V call is TRBV7-6, the J call TRBJ2-7, with a possible D match to TRBD2 (5 bases). The CDR3 consists of 15 residues. Germline V gene data show CDR1 as SGHVS and CDR2 as FNYEAQ. V was cut by 1 base and J by 4 bases, with 14 bases left in between.

This chain uses TRBV7-8 with TRBJ2-7, with a tentative D call TRBD2 (5 bases). The CDR3 sequence is 13 residues long. Germline CDR1 is SGHVS and CDR2 is FQNEAQ. V lost 3 bases to trimming and J lost 7 bases, with 13 bases between them. As DNA, the CDR3 is TGTGCCAGCAGCTTGGACCCCGGGAATGAGCAGTACTTC. Translating it yields CASSLDPGNEQYF. Complete variable domain (other parts from reference TRBV7-8 and TRBJ2-7): GAGVSQSPRYKVAKRGQDVALRCDPISGHVSLFWYQQALGQGPEFLTYFQNEAQLDKSGLPSDRFFAERPEGSVSTLKIQRTQQEDSAVYLCASSLDPGNEQYFGPGTRLTVT.

The chain carries TRBV5-6 and TRBJ2-1, with D possibly TRBD2 on 5 matching bases. Germline assignment: CDR1 SGHDT and CDR2 YYEEEE. There are 13 residues in the CDR3. Trimming took off 4 bases at V and 4 bases at J, with 9 bases between the two ends. The CDR3 spells CASSTGIYNEQFF. The CDR3 region has the DNA TGTGCCAGCAGCACCGGGATTTACAATGAGCAGTTCTTC.

The V gene is TRBV27, the J gene TRBJ2-7; possible D gene TRBD1, 6 bases. Between the trimmed V and J ends, which lost 5 bases and 2 bases, there was a span of 13 bases. The CDR3 is 14 residues long. Germline V gives CDR1 MNHEY, CDR2 SMNVEV (reference sequence). The chain's CDR3 is CASSPRDTTYEQYF. CDR3 nucleotide sequence: TGTGCCAGCAGTCCCCGGGACACTACCTACGAGCAGTACTTC.

The V call is TRBV27, the J call TRBJ1-2; the match to TRBD1 covers 10 bases. CDR1 is MNHEY, CDR2 SMNVEV, per germline (reference sequence). This CDR3 has 16 residues. After removal of 8 bases from V and 0 bases from J, the junction contained 9 bases not matched to a gene. The CDR3 spells CASGRDRGEANYGYTF. CDR3 nucleotides: TGTGCCAGCGGCCGGGACAGGGGAGAAGCTAACTATGGCTACACCTTC.

The rearrangement uses TRBV10-2 and TRBJ1-1; D is undetermined. V dropped 4 bases and J dropped 6 bases, with 12 bases sitting between them. The length of the CDR3 is 13 residues. The germline CDR1 and CDR2 sequences are WSHSY and SAAADI. Here the CDR3 reads CASSGTQRAEAFF. The CDR3 region has the DNA TGCGCCAGCAGTGGAACCCAGAGGGCTGAAGCTTTCTTT.

The chain employs TRBV6-6 and TRBJ2-1, with D unresolved. The CDR3 length is 12 residues. V lost 6 bases and J lost 4, with 7 bases in between. Germline CDR1 is MNHNY and CDR2 is SVGAGI (reference sequence). CDR3 in amino acids: CASRPEYNEQFF. The DNA of the CDR3 is TGTGCCAGCAGGCCGGAGTACAATGAGCAGTTCTTC.

V and J are TRBV19 and TRBJ2-1; 13 bases align to TRBD2. Per the germline V gene, CDR1 is LNHDA and CDR2 is SQIVND (reference sequence). The V and J ends lost 3 bases and 6 bases, in that order; junction bases with no gene match: 8. The CDR3 contains 17 residues. As DNA, the CDR3 is TGTGCCAGTAGTATCTGGGGGACTAGCGGGGCCCTCAATGAGCAGTTCTTC. This translates into CASSIWGTSGALNEQFF.

The V and J genes are TRBV5-1 and TRBJ1-1; 7 bases align to TRBD1. The V segment lost 4 bases and the J segment 4 bases; nucleotides outside the gene matches: 13. CDR3 length equals 16 residues. The germline CDR1 and CDR2 sequences are SGHRS and YFSETQ. CDR3 sequence reads: CASSTSARQGGTEAFF. The CDR3, as DNA: TGCGCCAGCAGCACATCAGCCCGACAGGGCGGCACTGAAGCTTTCTTT.

The chain is built from TRBV30 and TRBJ2-5; perhaps TRBD1 as D (5 bases). Germline V gives CDR1 GTSNPN, CDR2 SVGIG (reference sequence). The CDR3 length is 13 residues. The V end lost 3 bases, the J end lost 2 bases, and 10 bases lay between the germline ends. CDR3 sequence reads: CAWSLQAQETQYF. DNA for the CDR3: TGTGCCTGGAGCCTACAGGCGCAAGAGACCCAGTACTTC. Full variable domain (outside the CDR3, taken from reference TRBV30 and TRBJ2-5): SQTIHQWPATLVQPVGSPLSLECTVEGTSNPNLYWYRQAAGRGLQLLFYSVGIGQISSEVPQNLSASRPQDRQFILSSKKLLLSDSGFYLCAWSLQAQETQYFGPGTRLLVL.

CDR3 residues: CASSLEGQIYGYTF. The DNA of the CDR3 is TGTGCCAGCAGCTTGGAGGGACAGATCTATGGCTACACCTTC. The chain employs TRBV5-8 and TRBJ1-2; TRBD1 matches at 7 bases. V lost 0 bases and J lost 4; bases outside the gene matches: 3. Germline V gives CDR1 SGHTS, CDR2 YDEGEE. This CDR3 contains 14 residues.

The V call is TRBV7-2, the J call TRBJ1-4; 8 bases are a match to TRBD1. Per the germline V gene, CDR1 is SGHTA and CDR2 is FQGNSA. V trimming: 4 bases; J trimming: 7 bases; junction bases outside the gene matches: 8. The CDR3 extends over 15 amino acids. CDR3 sequence (DNA): TGTGCCAGCAGCTACCCAGGGGGCGCAGGTGAAAAACTGTTTTTT. Translation: CASSYPGGAGEKLFF.

The chain couples TRBV12-5 to TRBJ1-5; possibly TRBD1 for D (6 bases). Germline CDR1 and CDR2: LGHNT and FRNRAP. The CDR3 has 15 amino acids. V gave up 7 bases and J gave up 4 bases, with 17 bases separating them. CDR3 in amino acids: CASAHPDSPNQPQHF. The CDR3 DNA sequence: TGTGCTAGTGCCCACCCGGACAGTCCTAATCAGCCCCAGCATTTT.

This rearrangement joins TRBV15 to TRBJ2-3; TRBD2 agrees at 7 bases. Trimming took 4 bases from V and 3 from J; bases not matched to a gene: 1. The CDR3 covers 13 residues. CDR1 and CDR2 (germline): LNHNV, YYDKDF (reference sequence). CDR3 in DNA: TGTGCCACCAGCATGCGGGGGACAGATACGCAGTATTTT. Translation: CATSMRGTDTQYF.